This T cell receptor (beta chain) was sequenced in a study of identical twins. TCRdb used MiXCR to reprocess the 5' RACE reads, holding one entry per CDR3 protein. The data show roughly 230,000 distinct CDR3 sequences, around 8.8% seen once. The V gene end was trimmed by 3 bases and the J gene end by 12 bases; junction bases not matched to a gene: 9. Germline lookup yields CDR1 MDHEN and CDR2 SYDVKM. The CDR3 runs to 15 residues. Whole-study findings and limits: The study found that models underestimated out-of-frame TCR alpha sharing in monozygotic twins.

This clonotype was counted a few times. The antigen remains undetermined. These data were also reused for a study on yellow fever vaccine responses in identical twins.

Sequences were obtained from CD8+ T cells sorted from blood. The chain joins TRBV28 to TRBJ2-2, with 11 bases fitting TRBD2. The receptor was isolated from a woman between 18 and 29 years old in good health. CDR3 in DNA: TGTGCCAGCAGTTTGATAGCGGGAGGGCGTAAGCAGCTGTTTTTT. Translation gives CASSLIAGGRKQLFF.